The 20 T cell receptor beta chains in this list originate from one sample, sequenced in a study of CD8 T cells in Susac syndrome. Random hexamers were used to reverse transcribe an amount of about 0.5 to 1 ug RNA. MiXCR, run by TCRdb on the immunoSEQ multiplex PCR reads, gives a single entry per CDR3 protein. The sample lists about 130,000 distinct CDR3 sequences, 95% seen once, with about 0.18% in the top ten. Sequenced input: CD8+ T cells from PBMCs. The receptor source for this set is a human donor with Susac syndrome.

V usage is TRBV28 and J usage is TRBJ1-5; D is ambiguous. V shed 2 bases and J shed 6 bases, with 8 bases lying between them. The CDR3 runs to 13 residues. Germline values: CDR1 MDHEN, CDR2 SYDVKM. CDR3 region: CASSLAPTQPQHF. The CDR3 DNA reads TGTGCCAGCAGTTTAGCCCCCACTCAGCCCCAGCATTTT.

The chain is built from TRBV20-1 and TRBJ1-2, with a possible D match to TRBD1 (5 bases). Trimming left V 2 bases short and J 2 bases short, with 12 bases between. CDR1 is DFQATT, CDR2 SNEGSKA, per germline (reference sequence). This CDR3 contains 14 residues. The CDR3 sequence: CSARQGFTNYGYTF. As DNA, the CDR3 is TGCAGTGCTAGACAGGGATTCACGAACTATGGCTACACCTTC.

The chain has TRBV6-5 and TRBJ2-2; D not certain. The CDR3 totals 14 residues. Deletions cut 0 bases from V and 3 bases from J, with 5 bases between. Germline CDR1 MNHEY, CDR2 SVGAGI. CDR3 loop: CASSYSRYTGELFF. CDR3 DNA: TGTGCCAGCAGTTACTCGAGATACACCGGGGAGCTGTTTTTT.

The chain links TRBV5-1 to TRBJ2-7; a possible D gene is TRBD2 (6 bases). The CDR3 sequence is 15 residues long. Germline V gene sequence: CDR1 SGHRS, CDR2 YFSETQ. The germline V and J ends were trimmed by 0 bases and 3 bases, with 13 bases remaining between them. The CDR3 sequence: CASSLAAGYFYEQYF. CDR3 bases: TGCGCCAGCAGCTTGGCGGCGGGATATTTCTACGAGCAGTACTTC.

This clonotype was seen a single time. The CDR3: CASRVGAAFQPQHF. In DNA form, the CDR3 reads TGTGCCAGCAGAGTGGGGGCGGCCTTTCAGCCCCAGCATTTT. The chain combines TRBV6-5 with TRBJ1-5; a weak D match, TRBD1 (6 bases). This CDR3 has 14 amino acids. Germline loops: CDR1 MNHEY, CDR2 SVGAGI. Deletions cut 6 bases from V and 6 bases from J, with 15 bases between.

CDR3 loop: CASSLLEGTSNEQYF. The CDR3 DNA sequence: TGCGCCAGCAGCTTGTTAGAGGGGACCTCGAACGAGCAGTACTTC. V is TRBV5-1 and J is TRBJ2-7; D may be TRBD1 or TRBD2 (5 bases each). The germline gives CDR1 SGHRS, CDR2 YFSETQ. This CDR3 contains 15 residues. V lost 1 base, J lost 5 bases, and 16 bases lay in between.

The J gene is TRBJ1-4, the V gene TRBV13; D might be TRBD1 (6 bases). There are 14 residues in the CDR3. Germline V gene data show CDR1 as PRHDT and CDR2 as FYEKMQ (reference sequence). V lost 4 bases and J 14 bases, leaving 20 bases between the germline ends. The CDR3 reads CASSSRTAEERLFF. CDR3 sequence (DNA): TGTGCCAGCAGCTCCCGGACAGCCGAGGAAAGGCTGTTTTTT.

The rearrangement joins TRBV9 to TRBJ2-7, with D maybe TRBD2 (5 bases). CDR1 SGDLS and CDR2 YYNGEE come from the germline V gene. Trimming cost V 3 bases and J 2 bases, with 18 bases left between them. The CDR3 length is 16 residues. Here the CDR3 reads CASSEREYDYPYEQYF. Written as DNA, the CDR3 is TGTGCCAGCAGCGAACGGGAATACGACTACCCCTACGAGCAGTACTTC.

V gene TRBV7-8 combines with J gene TRBJ2-5; 8 bases match TRBD2. This CDR3 has 17 residues. V shed 6 bases and J 5 bases; nucleotides not matched to a gene: 17. CDR1 is SGHVS, CDR2 FQNEAQ, per germline. The CDR3 loop is CASRRWGTGGEGETQYF. CDR3 DNA: TGTGCCAGCAGGCGCTGGGGGACGGGAGGGGAAGGGGAGACCCAGTACTTC.

This clonotype was recorded only once. The V call is TRBV11-2, the J call TRBJ2-7; no firm D call. V dropped 4 bases and J dropped 0 bases, with 10 bases sitting between them. The CDR3 totals 14 residues. Germline assignment: CDR1 SGHAT and CDR2 FQNNGV. The DNA for the CDR3 is TGTGCCAGCAGCTCGATACTTAGCTCCTACGAGCAGTACTTC. Its protein product is CASSSILSSYEQYF. Drawing the rest from reference TRBV11-2 and TRBJ2-7, the complete variable domain is EAGVAQSPRYKIIEKRQSVAFWCNPISGHATLYWYQQILGQGPKLLIQFQNNGVVDDSQLPKDRFSAERLKGVDSTLKIQPAKLEDSAVYLCASSSILSSYEQYFGPGTRLTVT.

The V call is TRBV27, the J call TRBJ1-1; D is ambiguous. This CDR3 spans 15 amino acids. Germline CDR1 MNHEY, CDR2 SMNVEV (reference sequence). The ends were cut back, 8 bases at V and 3 bases at J, with 19 bases in the middle. CDR3 coding DNA: TGTGCCAGCGGACCCCTCGGACTTGTCTACACTGAAGCTTTCTTT. It translates to CASGPLGLVYTEAFF.

The rearrangement links TRBV27 to TRBJ2-1, with 15 bases lining up with TRBD2. The germline V gene encodes CDR1 MNHEY and CDR2 SMNVEV (reference sequence). With 4 bases clipped from V and 1 base from J, the junction kept 11 bases outside the gene matches. CDR3 length: 20 residues. The CDR3 nucleotides are TGTGCCAGCAGTTCCGAACCGGGACTAGCGGGAGGATCGTCCTACAATGAGCAGTTCTTC. Protein sequence: CASSSEPGLAGGSSYNEQFF.

This chain joins TRBV24-1 and TRBJ2-7; perhaps TRBD1 as D (6 bases). This CDR3 is 15 amino acids long. Germline V gene sequence: CDR1 KGHDR, CDR2 SFDVKD. The V end lost 4 bases, the J end lost 1 base, and 13 bases lay between the germline ends. CDR3 in DNA: TGTGCCACCAGTGACCCTGGGGGCGATTCCTACGAGCAGTACTTC. This encodes CATSDPGGDSYEQYF.

The sample holds one count of this clonotype. V gene TRBV14 combines with J gene TRBJ2-1; tentatively, D is TRBD1 or TRBD2 (6 bases each). V shed 3 bases and J shed 15 bases, with 12 bases lying between them. The CDR3 has 11 residues. CDR1 and CDR2 from the germline V gene are SGHDN and FVKESK. The CDR3 bases are TGTGCCAGCAGCCAGGGGGGCGGGCTGTTCTTC. Translating gives CASSQGGGLFF.

V and J are TRBV11-3 and TRBJ2-1; 8 bases match TRBD2. This CDR3 region has 18 residues. Unmatched junction bases numbered 13, after V lost 1 base and J lost 5 bases. The germline gives CDR1 SGHNT, CDR2 YENEEA. In nucleotides, the CDR3 is TGTGCCAGCAGCTTAGGTGTCGGGAGGGCCGAGTCCGACAATGAGCAGTTCTTC. This codes for CASSLGVGRAESDNEQFF. Complete variable domain (other parts from reference TRBV11-3 and TRBJ2-1): EAGVVQSPRYKIIEKKQPVAFWCNPISGHNTLYWYLQNLGQGPELLIRYENEEAVDDSQLPKDRFSAERLKGVDSTLKIQPAELGDSAVYLCASSLGVGRAESDNEQFFGPGTRLTVL.

This rearrangement joins TRBV12-3 or TRBV12-4 to TRBJ2-1, with TRBD2 matching 8 bases. The trim removed 6 bases at V and 4 bases at J, leaving 5 bases unmatched. CDR3 length: 14 amino acids. The CDR3 DNA reads as TGTGCCAGCAGATGGACTAGCTCGTACAATGAGCAGTTCTTC. Translated, it gives CASRWTSSYNEQFF.

The V gene is TRBV30, the J gene TRBJ2-5; D possibly uses TRBD1 or TRBD2 (5 bases each). V was clipped by 3 bases and J by 1 base, with 9 bases between them. The CDR3 totals 13 residues. In germline, CDR1 is GTSNPN, CDR2 SVGIG (reference sequence). The DNA for the CDR3 is TGTGCCTGGAGCATTGGGGGCCAAGAGACCCAGTACTTC. It is translated as CAWSIGGQETQYF.

V usage is TRBV6-1 and J usage is TRBJ1-1; D is unclear. The V gene lost 8 bases and the J gene lost 3 bases, with 7 bases spanning the gap. Per germline, CDR1 MNHNS and CDR2 SASEGT. This CDR3 comprises 11 residues. This CDR3 reads CASPLYTEAFF. The CDR3, as DNA: TGTGCCAGCCCCCTTTACACTGAAGCTTTCTTT.

The rearrangement uses TRBV6-5 and TRBJ2-1, with TRBD2 as a possible D gene (5 bases). Germline CDR1 reads MNHEY; CDR2 reads SVGAGI. The CDR3 consists of 13 residues. Trimming shortened V by 7 bases and J by 10 bases, and 17 bases separated the two germline ends. CDR3 residues: CASTESGRLEQFF. The CDR3 DNA is TGTGCCAGCACCGAGTCTGGGAGACTAGAGCAGTTCTTC.

The chain uses TRBV6-5 and TRBJ2-1; the D is unclear. V lost 0 bases and J 3 bases, leaving 15 bases between the germline ends. The length of the CDR3 is 17 residues. CDR1 and CDR2 (germline): MNHEY, SVGAGI. The CDR3 reads CASSYSSGGLGYNEQFF. The DNA for the CDR3 is TGTGCCAGCAGTTACTCGAGTGGTGGCTTGGGCTACAATGAGCAGTTCTTC.